These T cell receptor beta chains were read from a single sample in a study of blood T cell repertoires in COVID-19. Using immunoSEQ multiplex PCR, the repertoire was profiled, and TCRdb retains in-frame clones only, with some absent. The table lists approximately 110,000 clones, over 75% of them singletons. The material sequenced was peripheral blood. These receptors were obtained from a man in his forties or fifties with acute or convalescent COVID-19. The CDR3 runs from the conserved cysteine through the conserved F or W. A D gene is named only where the DNA matches it firmly. Clone size is stated in some rows and not others, as once, few, many or a class when expanded.

v_gene	j_gene	d_gene	abundance	CDR3nt	CDR3aa
TRBV27	TRBJ2-7	TRBD1	few	TGTGCCAGCAGCTGGTTAGCCGGGACAGGGCCGTCCGAGCAGTACTTC	CASSWLAGTGPSEQYF
TRBV18	TRBJ2-3	TRBD2	NA	TGTGCCAGCTCACCAATTAGTACTAGCGGGAGCACAGATACGCAGTATTTT	CASSPISTSGSTDTQYF
TRBV7-2	TRBJ2-7	TRBD2	NA	TGTGCCAGCAGCATGGGTACTAGCGACACCTACGAGCAGTACTTC	CASSMGTSDTYEQYF
TRBV11-3	TRBJ2-7	TRBD2	few	TGTGCCAGCAGCTTCGGTCTAGCGGGAGACGGTAATCCCTACGAGCAGTACTTC	CASSFGLAGDGNPYEQYF
TRBV15	TRBJ2-1	NA	NA	TGTGCCACCGAGGATAGGACAACCTACAATGAGCAGTTCTTC	CATEDRTTYNEQFF
TRBV6-1	TRBJ1-3	TRBD1	NA	TGTGCCAGCAGTGAGGGACAGCCGGTGTCTGGAAACACCATATATTTT	CASSEGQPVSGNTIYF
TRBV24-1	TRBJ2-5	NA	NA	TGTGCCACCAGTGACCCGGCGGGACAAGAGACCCAGTACTTC	CATSDPAGQETQYF
TRBV5-1	TRBJ2-1	TRBD2	NA	TGCGCCAGCAGCTGGGGACTAGAAAGTGAGCAGTTCTTC	CASSWGLESEQFF
TRBV30	TRBJ1-2	TRBD1	NA	TGTGCCTGGAGTCTTGGACAGGGCAGACCGGCTGGCTACACCTTC	CAWSLGQGRPAGYTF
TRBV12-3/TRBV12-4	TRBJ1-1	TRBD1	once	TGTGCCAGCAGTTTCTCGGACAGGGCTGAAGCTTTCTTT	CASSFSDRAEAFF
TRBV4-1	TRBJ2-7	TRBD1	NA	TGCGCCAGCAGCCCGGCGGACAGGGGGCCCTACGAGCAGTACTTC	CASSPADRGPYEQYF
TRBV14	TRBJ1-5	NA	NA	TGTGCCAGCAGCCTACAGGGATACAATCAGCCCCAGCATTTT	CASSLQGYNQPQHF
TRBV5-6	TRBJ2-3	TRBD2	NA	TGTGCCAGCAGTTACTCCGGACTAGTTCTTCTGGATACGCAGTATTTT	CASSYSGLVLLDTQYF
TRBV19	TRBJ2-2	NA	NA	TGTGCCAGTAGTATATTCCCGGGGAAGGTGAACACCGGGGAGCTGTTTTTT	CASSIFPGKVNTGELFF
TRBV2	TRBJ2-2	TRBD1	NA	TGTGCCAGTTGCACCGGGACAGGAGGTACCGGGGAGCTGTTTTTT	CASCTGTGGTGELFF
TRBV28	TRBJ1-2	NA	NA	TGTGCCAGCAGAATTTTGGGCTCAGGCTATGGCTACACCTTC	CASRILGSGYGYTF
TRBV10-1	TRBJ1-3	TRBD1	NA	TGCGCCACCGGGGACAGTGGAAACACCATATATTTT	CATGDSGNTIYF
TRBV7-7	TRBJ2-5	NA	NA	TGTGCTAGCAGCTTAGATGCTGCAGGAATAGGGACCCAGTACTTC	CASSLDAAGIGTQYF
TRBV2	TRBJ1-2	NA	NA	TGTGCCAGCAGTGATCTGACAGGCGGCTATGGCTACACCTTC	CASSDLTGGYGYTF
TRBV5-4	TRBJ2-5	TRBD2	NA	TGTGCCAGCAGCAGACCGGGACTAGTAAAAGAGACCCAGTACTTC	CASSRPGLVKETQYF
TRBV2	TRBJ2-2	NA	NA	TGTGCCAGCAGTGTAGTTACCGACACCGGGGAGCTGTTTTTT	CASSVVTDTGELFF
TRBV6-5	TRBJ2-1	NA	NA	TGTGCCAGCAGGAGATTAGGAGAATCCTACAATGAGCAGTTCTTC	CASRRLGESYNEQFF
TRBV28	TRBJ2-4	TRBD2	NA	TGTGCCAGCAGTTCAGCGGGAGGAGGGAAAAACATTCAGTACTTC	CASSSAGGGKNIQYF
TRBV6-5	TRBJ1-1	NA	NA	TGTGCCAGCAGCAAAAGGGGGATGAACACTGAAGCTTTCTTT	CASSKRGMNTEAFF
TRBV19	TRBJ2-7	TRBD2	once	TGTGCCAGTATCCCCCGCGGGGGAGAGGTCTACGAGCAGTACTTC	CASIPRGGEVYEQYF